A single T cell receptor beta chain is shown here with its context. The antigen remains unidentified. Study-wide points: Tumor Tregs overlapped most with tumor, then blood, naive CD4+ cells. Whole repertoires were not studied in the larger cohort, only one V-J beta rearrangement.

Cells sorted as Tregs were CD4+, CD25+ and CD127-/low. After constant-region reverse-primer amplification, full-length variable regions underwent semi-nested PCR with Nested Universal Primer A. From the 5' RACE reads, TCRdb called clonotypes with MiXCR, one entry per CDR3 protein. The data contain about 57,000 distinct CDR3 sequences, roughly 28% of them singletons. This clonotype was obtained from a female donor with breast cancer. Sequencing was done on a sample of tumor-infiltrating Tregs sorted from the breast tumor.

CDR3 DNA: TGTGCCAGCAGCTTATGGGGGGAAGCCCAGTACTTC. Translated, it gives CASSLWGEAQYF. This chain joins TRBV7-9 and TRBJ2-5; D might be TRBD2 (6 bases). V lost 2 bases and J lost 9, with 10 bases in between. Germline V CDR1 and CDR2: SEHNR, FQNEAQ (reference sequence). CDR3 length: 12 residues.